This entry features one TCR beta chain sequence. Its antigen is not known. This sample is part of a study of cytomegalovirus exposure and HLA in healthy donors. Across the whole study: Previous work identified roughly 120 million unique TCR beta sequences from around 180 million T cells. Ancestry clustering placed roughly 86% of roughly 400 genotyped donors in the Caucasian-associated cluster. Study-wide points: When presence/absence was analysed, sequencing depth was taken to be roughly uniform across donors. After further analysis at a later stage, 16,951 TCR beta sequences were associated with HLA alleles at 0.05 false discovery rate.

Germline trimming cut 7 bases from V and 2 bases from J; bases unmatched to any gene: 8. Per germline, CDR1 MDHEN and CDR2 SYDVKM. CDR3 size: 14 residues. Use of 60 Vbeta and 13 Jbeta primers characterized the PCR. The assay was immunoSEQ multiplex PCR, and TCRdb's table has in-frame clones only and misses some. The data show about 140,000 clones, with about 80% seen just once and around 4.9% held by the top ten. The material sequenced was PBMCs. The sequence derives from a male donor in good health and CMV-seronegative. This chain joins TRBV28 and TRBJ2-7; 7 bases fit TRBD1. This CDR3 reads CASNLAGTAYEQYF. The CDR3 DNA reads as TGTGCCAGCAACCTCGCCGGGACAGCCTACGAGCAGTACTTC.